The 10 T cell receptor beta chains below come from one sample, sequenced in a study of T cells in Graves' hyperthyroidism and ophthalmopathy. Amplification yielded TCR beta CDR3 regions, with RNA transcripts as the source. HTBI primers drove first-round RT-PCR of the TCR CDR3. TCRdb processed the multiplex PCR reads anew with MiXCR; each CDR3 protein has one entry. The sample includes hundreds of thousands of distinct CDR3 sequences, 14% seen only once; the top ten take about a tenth. The sequenced material came from blood. These receptors all stem from a woman aged 18-35 years with Graves' hyperthyroidism.

This clonotype came up many times. The J gene is TRBJ2-1, the V gene TRBV30, with TRBD2 matching over 8 bases. V lost 4 bases, J lost 3 bases, and 8 bases stayed unmatched. The germline gives CDR1 GTSNPN, CDR2 SVGIG (reference sequence). There are 15 residues in the CDR3. CDR3 sequence (DNA): TGTGCCTGGAATTGGGAGACTAGCGTCTACAATGAGCAGTTCTTC. Its protein is CAWNWETSVYNEQFF.

At least ten counts were recorded for this clonotype. The rearrangement uses TRBV2 and TRBJ1-1; tentatively, D is TRBD1 (5 bases). Deletions cut 5 bases from V and 4 bases from J, with 14 bases between. The CDR3 spans 14 residues. Germline V CDR1 and CDR2: SNHLY, FYNNEI. CDR3 loop: CASSIDTRGTEAFF. CDR3 coding DNA: TGTGCCAGCAGTATAGACACGAGGGGCACTGAAGCTTTCTTT.

In this sample, this clonotype turned up a few times. V gene TRBV9 combines with J gene TRBJ2-4; 8 bases match TRBD1. This CDR3 is built from 15 residues. The V segment lost 0 bases and the J segment 6 bases; nucleotides outside the gene matches: 5. Germline CDR1 and CDR2: SGDLS and YYNGEE. CDR3 bases: TGTGCCAGCAGCGTAGGGGGGACAGGAGGAAACATTCAGTACTTC. Its protein is CASSVGGTGGNIQYF.

This clonotype occurred many times. The chain is built from TRBV13 and TRBJ1-6; 10 bases are a match to TRBD1. With 3 bases clipped from V and 6 bases from J, the junction kept 11 bases outside the gene matches. Per germline, CDR1 PRHDT and CDR2 FYEKMQ (reference sequence). This CDR3 is built from 18 residues. In DNA form, the CDR3 reads TGTGCCAGCAGCTTTAACACCGGGACAGGGGCTCCTAATTCACCCCTCCACTTT. Protein sequence: CASSFNTGTGAPNSPLHF.

Many counts were recorded for this clonotype. The V gene is TRBV7-9, the J gene TRBJ2-3; 9 bases map to TRBD1. Germline V gene lookup returns CDR1 SEHNR and CDR2 FQNEAQ (reference sequence). V lost 4 bases to trimming and J lost 2 bases; unmatched junction nucleotides: 7. This CDR3 comprises 16 residues. CDR3 residues: CASSSGQGWVTDTQYF. CDR3 sequence (DNA): TGTGCCAGCAGCTCAGGACAGGGGTGGGTCACAGATACGCAGTATTTT.

Only a few counts were recorded for this clonotype. The CDR3 sequence is CASSLSQGSSSYEQYF. Written as DNA, the CDR3 is TGTGCCAGCAGTTTAAGCCAGGGGTCAAGCTCCTACGAGCAGTACTTC. V gene TRBV28 combines with J gene TRBJ2-7, with a tentative D call TRBD1 (6 bases). Germline V lookup: CDR1 MDHEN, CDR2 SYDVKM. The V end was cut by 2 bases, the J end by 0 bases, with 14 bases between. The length of the CDR3 is 16 residues. Looking up the rest from reference TRBV28 and TRBJ2-7 gives the full variable domain: DVKVTQSSRYLVKRTGEKVFLECVQDMDHENMFWYRQDPGLGLRLIYFSYDVKMKEKGDIPEGYSVSREKKERFSLILESASTNQTSMYLCASSLSQGSSSYEQYFGPGTRLTVT.

This clonotype was detected ten times or more. This rearrangement joins TRBV2 to TRBJ1-2; the match to TRBD1 covers 9 bases. The V and J ends lost 1 base and 4 bases, in that order; junction bases with no gene match: 10. The CDR3 is 17 amino acids. CDR1 and CDR2 (germline): SNHLY, FYNNEI. Here the CDR3 DNA reads TGTGCCAGCAGTGAAGGCAAGCCGGGACAGGGTGTCTATGGCTACACCTTC. Encoded protein: CASSEGKPGQGVYGYTF. The full variable domain, with the rest looked up from reference TRBV2 and TRBJ1-2, is EPEVTQTPSHQVTQMGQEVILRCVPISNHLYFYWYRQILGQKVEFLVSFYNNEISEKSEIFDDQFSVERPDGSNFTLKIRSTKLEDSAMYFCASSEGKPGQGVYGYTFGSGTRLTVV.

The genes are TRBV7-9 and TRBJ1-4; a possible D gene is TRBD1 (5 bases). Trimming pared 5 bases from V and 0 bases from J, leaving 19 bases between. The CDR3 is made up of 18 amino acids. Germline CDR1 SEHNR, CDR2 FQNEAQ (reference sequence). CDR3 protein: CASSRPPGAGATNEKLFF. The CDR3 region has the DNA TGTGCCAGCAGCCGACCGCCCGGGGCGGGAGCAACTAATGAAAAACTGTTTTTT.

This clonotype was seen repeatedly, ten times or more. CDR3 DNA sequence: TGCGCCAGCAGCTTGGTGGCCGTGACGGGCGACGAGCAGTACTTC. Protein sequence: CASSLVAVTGDEQYF. The chain has TRBV5-1 and TRBJ2-7; D not resolved. Germline CDR1 is SGHRS and CDR2 is YFSETQ. This CDR3 is 15 amino acids long. V lost 0 bases, J lost 5 bases, and 15 bases lay in between.

This chain connects TRBV7-9 to TRBJ1-1, with 9 bases aligning to TRBD1. The CDR3 totals 17 residues. Germline V gives CDR1 SEHNR, CDR2 FQNEAQ (reference sequence). The junction had 10 bases not matched to a gene; V was cut back by 4 bases and J by 1 base. CDR3 loop: CASSSPFQDRGNTEAFF. The CDR3 bases are TGTGCCAGCAGCTCCCCTTTTCAGGACAGGGGGAACACTGAAGCTTTCTTT.